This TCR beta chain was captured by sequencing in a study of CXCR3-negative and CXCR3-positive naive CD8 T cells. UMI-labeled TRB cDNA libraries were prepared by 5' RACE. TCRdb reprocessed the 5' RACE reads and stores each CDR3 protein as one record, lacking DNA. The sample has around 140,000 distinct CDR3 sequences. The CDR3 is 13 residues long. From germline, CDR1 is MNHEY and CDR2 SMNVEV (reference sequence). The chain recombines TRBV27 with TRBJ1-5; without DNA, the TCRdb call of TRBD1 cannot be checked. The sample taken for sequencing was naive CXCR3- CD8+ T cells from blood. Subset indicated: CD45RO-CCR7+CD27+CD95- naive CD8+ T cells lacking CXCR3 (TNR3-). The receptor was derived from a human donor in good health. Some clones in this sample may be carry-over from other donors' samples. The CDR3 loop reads CASSFGGFQPQHF.